This is a list of T cell receptor beta chains from one sample in a study of spatial heterogeneity in lung cancer. In TCRdb, the 5' RACE reads were re-called with MiXCR into one record per CDR3 protein. The table lists around 7,500 distinct CDR3 sequences, less than 3.5% of them singletons. This specimen consisted of lung tumor tissue, obtained at surgery. The receptors here all came from a male donor with early-stage non-small cell lung cancer. The CDR3 runs from the conserved cysteine through the conserved F or W. Each record gives: V gene, D gene, J gene, clone size, CDR3 protein, CDR3 DNA. The D gene is left open where the match is weak. Expanded clones get a size class; other rows say once, few or many, or leave the size out.

v_gene: TRBV29-1
d_gene: -
j_gene: TRBJ2-1
abundance: -
CDR3aa: CSVVTRDDEQFF
CDR3nt: TGCAGCGTTGTGACCCGGGATGATGAGCAGTTCTTC

v_gene: TRBV3-1
d_gene: TRBD1
j_gene: TRBJ2-5
abundance: medium-sized
CDR3aa: CASSPPDRVRETQYF
CDR3nt: TGTGCCAGCAGCCCCCCCGACAGGGTACGGGAGACCCAGTACTTC

v_gene: TRBV7-8
d_gene: -
j_gene: TRBJ2-7
abundance: -
CDR3aa: CASSYSVSSYEQYF
CDR3nt: TGTGCCAGCAGCTATAGCGTAAGCTCCTACGAGCAGTACTTC

v_gene: TRBV10-3
d_gene: -
j_gene: TRBJ2-2
abundance: many
CDR3aa: CAISERASGELFF
CDR3nt: TGTGCCATCAGTGAACGGGCGTCCGGGGAGCTGTTTTTT

v_gene: TRBV12-3/TRBV12-4
d_gene: -
j_gene: TRBJ1-3
abundance: few
CDR3aa: CASSPWHTIYF
CDR3nt: TGTGCCAGCAGCCCGTGGCACACCATATATTTT

v_gene: TRBV2
d_gene: -
j_gene: TRBJ2-5
abundance: many
CDR3aa: CASSKGIQETQYF
CDR3nt: TGTGCCAGCAGTAAGGGTATCCAAGAGACCCAGTACTTC

v_gene: TRBV18
d_gene: -
j_gene: TRBJ2-3
abundance: many
CDR3aa: CASSPPGGLPTDTQYF
CDR3nt: TGTGCCAGCTCACCACCGGGGGGCTTACCCACAGATACGCAGTATTTT

v_gene: TRBV20-1
d_gene: TRBD1
j_gene: TRBJ2-1
abundance: many
CDR3aa: CSAEDRGLSSYNEQFF
CDR3nt: TGCAGTGCTGAGGACAGGGGGCTCTCCTCCTACAATGAGCAGTTCTTC

v_gene: TRBV6-1
d_gene: TRBD1
j_gene: TRBJ2-7
abundance: medium-sized
CDR3aa: CASNTGTGNYEQYF
CDR3nt: TGTGCCAGCAATACCGGGACAGGGAACTACGAGCAGTACTTC

v_gene: TRBV3-1
d_gene: -
j_gene: TRBJ2-2
abundance: many
CDR3aa: CASSQDTGELFF
CDR3nt: TGTGCCAGCAGCCAAGATACCGGGGAGCTGTTTTTT

v_gene: TRBV2
d_gene: -
j_gene: TRBJ1-1
abundance: medium-sized
CDR3aa: CASSEGLGTEAFF
CDR3nt: TGTGCCAGCAGTGAAGGGTTGGGCACTGAAGCTTTCTTT

v_gene: TRBV7-9
d_gene: -
j_gene: TRBJ2-5
abundance: many
CDR3aa: CASSLLRTAQETQYF
CDR3nt: TGTGCCAGCAGCTTGTTAAGGACGGCTCAAGAGACCCAGTACTTC

v_gene: TRBV10-1
d_gene: -
j_gene: TRBJ2-7
abundance: many
CDR3aa: CASSESKSGMGAYEQYF
CDR3nt: TGCGCCAGCAGTGAGTCGAAGTCAGGGATGGGCGCCTACGAGCAGTACTTC

v_gene: TRBV20-1
d_gene: TRBD1
j_gene: TRBJ2-7
abundance: many
CDR3aa: CSARRQGASGEQYF
CDR3nt: TGCAGTGCTAGAAGACAGGGGGCGTCCGGTGAGCAGTACTTC

v_gene: TRBV5-6
d_gene: -
j_gene: TRBJ2-1
abundance: medium-sized
CDR3aa: CASSLFGSNEQFF
CDR3nt: TGTGCCAGCAGCTTATTTGGGTCCAATGAGCAGTTCTTC

v_gene: TRBV5-1
d_gene: -
j_gene: TRBJ2-7
abundance: few
CDR3aa: CASSITPRDGSYEQYF
CDR3nt: TGCGCCAGCAGCATAACCCCTCGGGACGGCTCCTACGAGCAGTACTTC

v_gene: TRBV29-1
d_gene: TRBD1
j_gene: TRBJ2-5
abundance: many
CDR3aa: CSVELQGQGWETQYF
CDR3nt: TGCAGCGTCGAACTCCAGGGACAGGGATGGGAGACCCAGTACTTC

v_gene: TRBV5-6
d_gene: -
j_gene: TRBJ1-1
abundance: many
CDR3aa: CASSLEWRGRTEAFF
CDR3nt: TGTGCCAGCAGCTTGGAGTGGAGGGGGAGGACTGAAGCTTTCTTT

v_gene: TRBV4-1
d_gene: TRBD2
j_gene: TRBJ2-1
abundance: few
CDR3aa: CASSQDERAGGAFF
CDR3nt: TGCGCCAGCAGCCAAGATGAACGAGCGGGAGGGGCGTTCTTC

v_gene: TRBV10-2
d_gene: -
j_gene: TRBJ2-3
abundance: medium-sized
CDR3aa: CASSESAAKNTQYF
CDR3nt: TGCGCCAGCAGTGAGTCTGCCGCCAAAAATACGCAGTATTTT

v_gene: TRBV5-1
d_gene: -
j_gene: TRBJ2-3
abundance: once
CDR3aa: CASREATDTQYF
CDR3nt: TGCGCCAGCAGAGAGGCGACAGATACGCAGTATTTT

v_gene: TRBV2
d_gene: -
j_gene: TRBJ2-7
abundance: many
CDR3aa: CASSAEYEQYF
CDR3nt: TGTGCCAGCAGTGCGGAATACGAGCAGTACTTC

v_gene: TRBV29-1
d_gene: -
j_gene: TRBJ1-5
abundance: many
CDR3aa: CSVGGGRNQPQHF
CDR3nt: TGCAGCGTTGGGGGGGGACGCAATCAGCCCCAGCATTTT

v_gene: TRBV20-1
d_gene: TRBD2
j_gene: TRBJ2-1
abundance: many
CDR3aa: CSARLWGTSSDNEQFF
CDR3nt: TGCAGTGCTAGGTTATGGGGGACTAGCTCAGACAATGAGCAGTTCTTC

v_gene: TRBV3-1
d_gene: TRBD2
j_gene: TRBJ2-2
abundance: many
CDR3aa: CASSQDLGLAGAPTGELFF
CDR3nt: TGTGCCAGCAGCCAAGATCTTGGACTAGCGGGAGCACCCACCGGGGAGCTGTTTTTT

v_gene: TRBV27
d_gene: TRBD1
j_gene: TRBJ2-3
abundance: medium-sized
CDR3aa: CASSFRTGGRDTQYF
CDR3nt: TGTGCCAGCAGTTTCAGGACAGGGGGACGAGATACGCAGTATTTT

v_gene: TRBV9
d_gene: TRBD1
j_gene: TRBJ1-6
abundance: medium-sized
CDR3aa: CASSQGQGNSPLHF
CDR3nt: TGTGCCAGCAGCCAAGGACAGGGAAATTCACCCCTCCACTTT

v_gene: TRBV2
d_gene: -
j_gene: TRBJ2-3
abundance: many
CDR3aa: CASLGQIHTDTQYF
CDR3nt: TGTGCCAGCTTGGGCCAGATCCACACAGATACGCAGTATTTT

v_gene: TRBV6-5
d_gene: -
j_gene: TRBJ1-1
abundance: large
CDR3aa: CASRPPGHLTRNTEAFF
CDR3nt: TGTGCCAGCAGGCCACCGGGACATCTTACGAGGAACACTGAAGCTTTCTTT

v_gene: TRBV7-2
d_gene: TRBD1
j_gene: TRBJ2-7
abundance: many
CDR3aa: CASSLDRTGGYEQYF
CDR3nt: TGTGCCAGCAGCTTAGATAGGACAGGGGGTTACGAGCAGTACTTC

v_gene: TRBV5-1
d_gene: -
j_gene: TRBJ2-5
abundance: medium-sized
CDR3aa: CASSSAPGLETQYF
CDR3nt: TGCGCCAGCAGCTCCGCTCCGGGACTAGAGACCCAGTACTTC

v_gene: TRBV7-9
d_gene: -
j_gene: TRBJ2-2
abundance: medium-sized
CDR3aa: CASSLMGHNTGELFF
CDR3nt: TGTGCCAGCAGCTTAATGGGACATAACACCGGGGAGCTGTTTTTT